Listed below are T cell receptor beta chains from one sample, sequenced in a study of CD8+ T cells in alopecia areata. Assay used: immunoSEQ multiplex PCR; TCRdb lists only in-frame clones, some missing. The table shows around 150,000 clones, with around 60% occurring only once. The sequences come from CD4+ T cells sorted from blood, collected at week 24, from a patient treated with tofacitinib. The receptor source for this set is a human donor with alopecia areata. Each CDR3 is given with its conserved first and last residue. The D gene is left open where the match is weak. Part of the rows lack a size; the others show once, few, many or a class for expanded clones.

j_call: TRBJ2-1; v_call: TRBV6-5; clone_size: -; d_call: TRBD2; cdr3_nt: TGTGCCAGCAGCCCTTGGACTAGCGGGGGCGATGAGCAGTTCTTC; cdr3_aa: CASSPWTSGGDEQFF
j_call: TRBJ2-2; v_call: TRBV7-9; clone_size: -; d_call: -; cdr3_nt: TGTGCCAGCCCGATGAGGGGAAGGAGGACCGGGGAGCTGTTTTTT; cdr3_aa: CASPMRGRRTGELFF
j_call: TRBJ1-5; v_call: TRBV5-6; clone_size: -; d_call: TRBD1; cdr3_nt: TGTGCCAGCAGCTTGGTTGGGGGACAGAGCCGCAATCAGCCCCAGCATTTT; cdr3_aa: CASSLVGGQSRNQPQHF
j_call: TRBJ1-2; v_call: TRBV30; clone_size: -; d_call: TRBD1; cdr3_nt: TGTGCCCGGGGACAGGGGGGGGCCTTTTATGGCTACACCTTC; cdr3_aa: CARGQGGAFYGYTF
j_call: TRBJ2-7; v_call: TRBV29-1; clone_size: few; d_call: -; cdr3_nt: TGCAGCGCCTTAGCGGTGGGCTCCTACGAGCAGTACTTC; cdr3_aa: CSALAVGSYEQYF
j_call: TRBJ1-5; v_call: TRBV7-6; clone_size: -; d_call: -; cdr3_nt: TGTGCCAGCAGCCCAAGCCCAGGACAAGTCAATCAGCCCCAGCATTTT; cdr3_aa: CASSPSPGQVNQPQHF
j_call: TRBJ2-5; v_call: TRBV29-1; clone_size: -; d_call: -; cdr3_nt: TGCAGCGTTGAGGCCAGGATGGGATCAGAGACCCAGTACTTC; cdr3_aa: CSVEARMGSETQYF
j_call: TRBJ1-6; v_call: TRBV5-4; clone_size: -; d_call: TRBD1; cdr3_nt: TGTGCCAGCACCCGGACAGGGAACGGATCACCCCTCCACTTT; cdr3_aa: CASTRTGNGSPLHF
j_call: TRBJ2-3; v_call: TRBV11-2; clone_size: -; d_call: TRBD2; cdr3_nt: TGTGCCAGCAGCCCTAGCGGTGATACGCAGTATTTT; cdr3_aa: CASSPSGDTQYF
j_call: TRBJ2-3; v_call: TRBV19; clone_size: few; d_call: TRBD2; cdr3_nt: TGTGCCAGTAGAAAAGCGGGGATGGAAGGAGATACGCAGTATTTT; cdr3_aa: CASRKAGMEGDTQYF
j_call: TRBJ1-5; v_call: TRBV10-3; clone_size: few; d_call: TRBD1; cdr3_nt: TGTGCCATCAGTGCAGACCGGGACAGGGGAGATCAGCCCCAGCATTTT; cdr3_aa: CAISADRDRGDQPQHF
j_call: TRBJ2-7; v_call: TRBV29-1; clone_size: -; d_call: -; cdr3_nt: TGCAGCGTTGCGGCAGGGCTTATATACGAGCAGTACTTC; cdr3_aa: CSVAAGLIYEQYF
j_call: TRBJ1-6; v_call: TRBV7-9; clone_size: -; d_call: -; cdr3_nt: TGTGCCAGCAGCGTATATTTGGGAGCGAAAAATAATTCACCCCTCCACTTT; cdr3_aa: CASSVYLGAKNNSPLHF
j_call: TRBJ1-1; v_call: TRBV30; clone_size: -; d_call: -; cdr3_nt: TGTGCCTGGCTAGTTGGGGGGCGCACTGAAGCTTTCTTT; cdr3_aa: CAWLVGGRTEAFF
j_call: TRBJ2-6; v_call: TRBV7-2; clone_size: -; d_call: -; cdr3_nt: TGTGCCAGCAGCTTGACAGGCTCTGGGGCCAACGTCCTGACTTTC; cdr3_aa: CASSLTGSGANVLTF
j_call: TRBJ2-7; v_call: TRBV29-1; clone_size: once; d_call: -; cdr3_nt: TGCAGCGTAACCGGGACAGCGGGAATCTACGAGCAGTACTTC; cdr3_aa: CSVTGTAGIYEQYF
j_call: TRBJ1-6; v_call: TRBV25-1; clone_size: -; d_call: -; cdr3_nt: TGTGCCAGCAGTGAATCGAGGGCCGGGAATTCACCCCTCCACTTT; cdr3_aa: CASSESRAGNSPLHF
j_call: TRBJ1-2; v_call: TRBV25-1; clone_size: -; d_call: -; cdr3_nt: TGTGCCAGCAGTGAATACCCAGCCTTC; cdr3_aa: CASSEYPAF
j_call: TRBJ2-5; v_call: TRBV7-9; clone_size: few; d_call: TRBD1; cdr3_nt: TGTGCCAGCAGCCGCGGGGACAGGGAGGGAGAGACCCAGTACTTC; cdr3_aa: CASSRGDREGETQYF
j_call: TRBJ1-4; v_call: TRBV30; clone_size: few; d_call: TRBD1; cdr3_nt: TGTGCCTGGGGTCTGACAGGGAGCTTTACTAAACTGTTTTTT; cdr3_aa: CAWGLTGSFTKLFF
j_call: TRBJ1-1; v_call: TRBV6-5; clone_size: -; d_call: -; cdr3_nt: TGTGCCAGCAGAAAACGTAAGGAGGCTTTCTTT; cdr3_aa: CASRKRKEAFF
j_call: TRBJ1-1; v_call: TRBV29-1; clone_size: -; d_call: -; cdr3_nt: TGCAGCGTTTCGAGGATTGGGGGGAACACTGAAGCTTTCTTT; cdr3_aa: CSVSRIGGNTEAFF
j_call: TRBJ2-1; v_call: TRBV7-9; clone_size: -; d_call: -; cdr3_nt: TGTGCCAGCAGCCTTACAGGGCTGGTCGATGAGCAGTTCTTC; cdr3_aa: CASSLTGLVDEQFF
j_call: TRBJ2-1; v_call: TRBV7-9; clone_size: -; d_call: -; cdr3_nt: TGTGCCAGCAGCTTAGCCGGGGGCTATGAGCAGTTCTTC; cdr3_aa: CASSLAGGYEQFF
j_call: TRBJ2-4; v_call: TRBV7-9; clone_size: few; d_call: TRBD2; cdr3_nt: TGTGCCAGCAGCTTAGCTTCTAGCGGGGGCCGGATAGCCAAAAACATTCAGTACTTC; cdr3_aa: CASSLASSGGRIAKNIQYF
j_call: TRBJ2-3; v_call: TRBV6-6; clone_size: -; d_call: -; cdr3_nt: TGTGCCAGCAGTTACTCCGGGTTTAATACAGATACGCAGTATTTT; cdr3_aa: CASSYSGFNTDTQYF
j_call: TRBJ2-6; v_call: TRBV29-1; clone_size: -; d_call: -; cdr3_nt: TGCAGCGTTGTGGAGGGGGCCAACGTCCTGACTTTC; cdr3_aa: CSVVEGANVLTF
j_call: TRBJ2-1; v_call: TRBV14; clone_size: -; d_call: -; cdr3_nt: TGTGCCAGCAGCCAAGATGCCTACCGAGAGTTCTTC; cdr3_aa: CASSQDAYREFF
j_call: TRBJ2-1; v_call: TRBV9; clone_size: -; d_call: TRBD1; cdr3_nt: TGTGCCAGCAGCGTAGGGACAGGGGGCTACAATGAGCAGTTCTTC; cdr3_aa: CASSVGTGGYNEQFF
j_call: TRBJ1-3; v_call: TRBV30; clone_size: -; d_call: -; cdr3_nt: TGTGCCTGGAGCAAGACAGTGATCTCTGGAAACACCATATATTTT; cdr3_aa: CAWSKTVISGNTIYF
j_call: TRBJ1-1; v_call: TRBV6-5; clone_size: -; d_call: -; cdr3_nt: TGTGCCAGCGACCACGGGGGGAAAGCTTTCTTT; cdr3_aa: CASDHGGKAFF
j_call: TRBJ1-5; v_call: TRBV5-1; clone_size: -; d_call: -; cdr3_nt: TGCGCCAGCAGCTTGGTTGTCAGGGGATATAGCAATCAGCCCCAGCATTTT; cdr3_aa: CASSLVVRGYSNQPQHF
j_call: TRBJ2-3; v_call: TRBV5-6; clone_size: few; d_call: TRBD2; cdr3_nt: TGTGCCAGCAGCTTGATTTCGGTTGGGGGGGACACAGATACGCAGTATTTT; cdr3_aa: CASSLISVGGDTDTQYF
j_call: TRBJ1-5; v_call: TRBV27; clone_size: -; d_call: -; cdr3_nt: TGTGCCAGCAGTTTTAGGGACGGCAATCAGCCCCAGCATTTT; cdr3_aa: CASSFRDGNQPQHF
j_call: TRBJ2-7; v_call: TRBV30; clone_size: -; d_call: -; cdr3_nt: TGTGCCTGGAGTGTAGGTGGGGGCTCCTACGAGCAGTACTTC; cdr3_aa: CAWSVGGGSYEQYF
j_call: TRBJ2-5; v_call: TRBV7-7; clone_size: -; d_call: TRBD2; cdr3_nt: TGTGCCAGCAGCTCGCGCGGGACTAGCGGGGCGGAGACCCAGTACTTC; cdr3_aa: CASSSRGTSGAETQYF
j_call: TRBJ1-1; v_call: TRBV30; clone_size: -; d_call: -; cdr3_nt: TGTGCCTGGAGTGTGCACTTGGGCACTGAAGCTTTCTTT; cdr3_aa: CAWSVHLGTEAFF
j_call: TRBJ2-2; v_call: TRBV29-1; clone_size: -; d_call: TRBD1; cdr3_nt: TGCAGCGTAGATCAGGGGGACACCGGGGAGCTGTTTTTT; cdr3_aa: CSVDQGDTGELFF
j_call: TRBJ1-2; v_call: TRBV6-6; clone_size: -; d_call: -; cdr3_nt: TGTGCCAGCACCCAGGGCGGGTTCTACACCTTC; cdr3_aa: CASTQGGFYTF
j_call: TRBJ1-2; v_call: TRBV4-1; clone_size: -; d_call: TRBD1; cdr3_nt: TGCGCCAGCAGCCAACCAATCTGGGCCGACAGGGTTAACTATGGCTACACCTTC; cdr3_aa: CASSQPIWADRVNYGYTF
j_call: TRBJ2-5; v_call: TRBV30; clone_size: -; d_call: TRBD2; cdr3_nt: TGTGCCTGGAGTTTGACTAGCGGGGGTGAGACCCAGTACTTC; cdr3_aa: CAWSLTSGGETQYF
j_call: TRBJ2-6; v_call: TRBV10-3; clone_size: few; d_call: -; cdr3_nt: TGTGCCACAGGGGACCCGGCCGGCTCTGGGGCCAACGTCCTGACTTTC; cdr3_aa: CATGDPAGSGANVLTF
j_call: TRBJ2-7; v_call: TRBV5-1; clone_size: few; d_call: TRBD1; cdr3_nt: TGCGCCAGCAGCTTACAATCCGGGACAGGGGGCTACGAGCAGTACTTC; cdr3_aa: CASSLQSGTGGYEQYF
j_call: TRBJ1-2; v_call: TRBV14; clone_size: -; d_call: -; cdr3_nt: TGTGCCAGCAGCAAAGCCGGGACTTCCTATGGCTACACCTTC; cdr3_aa: CASSKAGTSYGYTF
j_call: TRBJ1-6; v_call: TRBV9; clone_size: once; d_call: -; cdr3_nt: TGTGCCAGCAGCGTAGAATGGGGGATTAATTCACCCCTCCACTTT; cdr3_aa: CASSVEWGINSPLHF
j_call: TRBJ1-2; v_call: TRBV19; clone_size: -; d_call: -; cdr3_nt: TGTGCCAGTAGAGACGCAGGCTATGGCTACACCTTC; cdr3_aa: CASRDAGYGYTF
j_call: TRBJ2-6; v_call: TRBV6-6; clone_size: -; d_call: -; cdr3_nt: TGTGCCACCGGATTTCCCCGGGTCCCCGGGGCCAACGTCCTGACTTTC; cdr3_aa: CATGFPRVPGANVLTF
j_call: TRBJ2-5; v_call: TRBV7-9; clone_size: -; d_call: -; cdr3_nt: TGTGCCAGCAGCGTCACAGGGTCAGGAGAGACCCAGTACTTC; cdr3_aa: CASSVTGSGETQYF
j_call: TRBJ2-5; v_call: TRBV5-1; clone_size: once; d_call: TRBD2; cdr3_nt: TGCGCCAGCAGCTCCCGGGCTAGCGGGGGCCCCGGGACCCAGTACTTC; cdr3_aa: CASSSRASGGPGTQYF
j_call: TRBJ2-3; v_call: TRBV29-1; clone_size: -; d_call: -; cdr3_nt: TGCAGCGTTGAAGATCGCGGGGGCTTGGGGACAGATACGCAGTATTTT; cdr3_aa: CSVEDRGGLGTDTQYF